The entry that follows covers one T cell receptor beta chain sequence. Its antigen is still unknown. This CDR3 has 14 residues. The germline V gene encodes CDR1 MGHRA and CDR2 YSYEKL. V shed 4 bases and J shed 7 bases, with 14 bases lying between them. Measured with immunoSEQ multiplex PCR; TCRdb has only the in-frame clones, and not every one. The table shows 150,000 to 250,000 clones, with roughly 84% occurring only once. These data belong to a study of cytomegalovirus exposure and HLA in healthy donors. Study summary: The roughly 700 first-cohort repertoires shared a platform with the 100 to 150 validation repertoires, as reported in a later analysis.

Notes on the study in general: Subsequent analysis found a tendency for first-cohort TCR clusters to co-occur within the 90 to 150 validation repertoires. Cytomegalovirus status was reportedly diagnosed by the classifier with high sensitivity and specificity. A few chains tied to CMV proved CMV antigen-specific in vitro.

Sequenced input: PBMCs. The source is a woman aged 25 to 45 in good health and CMV-seropositive. The gene calls are TRBV4-1 and TRBJ2-1, with a possible D match to TRBD2 (6 bases). The CDR3 is CASSPGEAGNEQFF. The CDR3 DNA reads TGCGCCAGCAGCCCCGGAGAGGCGGGGAATGAGCAGTTCTTC.